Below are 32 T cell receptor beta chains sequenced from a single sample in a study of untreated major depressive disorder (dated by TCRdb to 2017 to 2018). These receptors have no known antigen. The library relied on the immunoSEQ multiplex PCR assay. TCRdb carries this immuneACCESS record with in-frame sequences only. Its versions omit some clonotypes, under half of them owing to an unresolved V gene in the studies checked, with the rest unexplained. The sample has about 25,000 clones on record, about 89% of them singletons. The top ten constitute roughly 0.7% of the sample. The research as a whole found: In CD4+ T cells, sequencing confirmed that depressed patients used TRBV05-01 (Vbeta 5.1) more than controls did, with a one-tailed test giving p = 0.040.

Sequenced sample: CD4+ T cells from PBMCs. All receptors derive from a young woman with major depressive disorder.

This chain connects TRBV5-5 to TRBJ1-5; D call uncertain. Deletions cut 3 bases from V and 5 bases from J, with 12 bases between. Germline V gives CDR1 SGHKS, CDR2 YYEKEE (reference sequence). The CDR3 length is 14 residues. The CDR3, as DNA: TGTGCCAGCAGCTCCCATCCGAGGGATCAGCCCCAGCATTTT. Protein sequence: CASSSHPRDQPQHF.

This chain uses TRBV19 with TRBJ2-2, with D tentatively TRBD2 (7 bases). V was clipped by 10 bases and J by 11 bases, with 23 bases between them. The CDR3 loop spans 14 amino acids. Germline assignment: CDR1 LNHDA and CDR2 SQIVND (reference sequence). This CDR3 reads CATLGGGKVVELFF. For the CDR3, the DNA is TGTGCCACCCTAGGGGGGGGGAAAGTGGTAGAGCTGTTTTTT. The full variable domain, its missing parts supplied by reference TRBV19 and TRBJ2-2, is DGGITQSPKYLFRKEGQNVTLSCEQNLNHDAMYWYRQDPGQGLRLIYYSQIVNDFQKGDIAEGYSVSREKKESFPLTVTSAQKNPTAFYLCATLGGGKVVELFFGEGSRLTVL.

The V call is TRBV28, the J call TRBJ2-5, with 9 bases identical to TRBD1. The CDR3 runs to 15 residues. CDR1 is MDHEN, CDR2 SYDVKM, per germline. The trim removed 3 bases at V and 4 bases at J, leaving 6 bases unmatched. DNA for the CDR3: TGTGCCAGCAGTTTTGGGGGACAGGGAGGAGAGACCCAGTACTTC. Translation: CASSFGGQGGETQYF.

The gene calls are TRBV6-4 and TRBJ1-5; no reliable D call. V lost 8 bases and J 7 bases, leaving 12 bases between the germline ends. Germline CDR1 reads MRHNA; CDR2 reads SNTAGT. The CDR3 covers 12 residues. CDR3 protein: CASGLKTQPQHF. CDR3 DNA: TGTGCCAGCGGCTTAAAAACCCAGCCCCAGCATTTT.

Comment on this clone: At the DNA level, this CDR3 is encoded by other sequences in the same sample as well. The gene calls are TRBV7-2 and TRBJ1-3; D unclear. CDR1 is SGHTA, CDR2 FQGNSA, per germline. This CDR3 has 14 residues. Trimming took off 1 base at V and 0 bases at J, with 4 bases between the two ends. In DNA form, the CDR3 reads TGTGCCAGCAGCTTAGGGGGCTCTGGAAACACCATATATTTT. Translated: CASSLGGSGNTIYF.

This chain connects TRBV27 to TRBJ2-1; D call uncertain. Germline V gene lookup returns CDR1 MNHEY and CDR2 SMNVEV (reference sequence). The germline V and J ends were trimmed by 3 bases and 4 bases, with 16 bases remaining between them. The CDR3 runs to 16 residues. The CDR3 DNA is TGTGCCAGCAGTTTGTCAGACGGAGATTTGTACAATGAGCAGTTCTTC. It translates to CASSLSDGDLYNEQFF.

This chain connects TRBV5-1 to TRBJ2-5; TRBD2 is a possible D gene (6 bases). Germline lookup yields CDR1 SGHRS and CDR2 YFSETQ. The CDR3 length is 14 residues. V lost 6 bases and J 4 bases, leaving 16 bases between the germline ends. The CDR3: CASKRRGARETQYF. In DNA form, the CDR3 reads TGCGCCAGCAAAAGGCGGGGAGCCCGAGAGACCCAGTACTTC.

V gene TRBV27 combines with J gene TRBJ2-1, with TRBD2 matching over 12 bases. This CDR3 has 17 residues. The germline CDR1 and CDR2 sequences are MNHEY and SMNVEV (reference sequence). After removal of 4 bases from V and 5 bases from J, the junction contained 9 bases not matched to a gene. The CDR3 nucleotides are TGTGCCAGCAGTTCCACCCTCCGACTAGCGGGAGACAATGAGCAGTTCTTC. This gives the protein CASSSTLRLAGDNEQFF.

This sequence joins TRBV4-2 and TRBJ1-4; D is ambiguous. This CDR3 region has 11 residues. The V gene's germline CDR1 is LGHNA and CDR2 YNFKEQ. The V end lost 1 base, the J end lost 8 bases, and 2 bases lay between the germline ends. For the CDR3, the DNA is TGTGCCAGCAGCCAAGCCGAAAAACTGTTTTTT. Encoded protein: CASSQAEKLFF.

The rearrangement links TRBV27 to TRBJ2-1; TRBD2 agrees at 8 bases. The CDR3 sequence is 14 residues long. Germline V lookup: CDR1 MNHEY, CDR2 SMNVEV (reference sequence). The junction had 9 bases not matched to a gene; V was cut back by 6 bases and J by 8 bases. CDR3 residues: CASRPGTRTHEQFF. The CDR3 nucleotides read TGTGCCAGCAGACCCGGGACTAGGACACATGAGCAGTTCTTC.

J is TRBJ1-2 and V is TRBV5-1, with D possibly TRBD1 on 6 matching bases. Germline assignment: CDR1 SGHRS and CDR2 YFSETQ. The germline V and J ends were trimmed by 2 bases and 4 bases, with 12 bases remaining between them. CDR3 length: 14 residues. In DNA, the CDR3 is TGCGCCAGCAGCTTACATGGGGGGCCCTATGGCTACACCTTC. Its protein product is CASSLHGGPYGYTF. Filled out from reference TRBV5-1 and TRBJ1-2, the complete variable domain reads KAGVTQTPRYLIKTRGQQVTLSCSPISGHRSVSWYQQTPGQGLQFLFEYFSETQRNKGNFPGRFSGRQFSNSRSEMNVSTLELGDSALYLCASSLHGGPYGYTFGSGTRLTVV.

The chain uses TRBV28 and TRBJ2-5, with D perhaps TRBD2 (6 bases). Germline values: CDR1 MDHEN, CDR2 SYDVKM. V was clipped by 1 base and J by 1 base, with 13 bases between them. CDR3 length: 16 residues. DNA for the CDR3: TGTGCCAGCAGTTTATTCCCGGGACTCTTCCAAGAGACCCAGTACTTC. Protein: CASSLFPGLFQETQYF. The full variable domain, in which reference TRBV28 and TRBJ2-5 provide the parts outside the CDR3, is DVKVTQSSRYLVKRTGEKVFLECVQDMDHENMFWYRQDPGLGLRLIYFSYDVKMKEKGDIPEGYSVSREKKERFSLILESASTNQTSMYLCASSLFPGLFQETQYFGPGTRLLVL.

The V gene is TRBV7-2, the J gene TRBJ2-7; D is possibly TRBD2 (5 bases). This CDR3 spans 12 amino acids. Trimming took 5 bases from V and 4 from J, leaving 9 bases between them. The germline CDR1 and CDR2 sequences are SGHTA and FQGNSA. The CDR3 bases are TGTGCCAGCAGCGCTGGACTTTACGAGCAGTACTTC. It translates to CASSAGLYEQYF.

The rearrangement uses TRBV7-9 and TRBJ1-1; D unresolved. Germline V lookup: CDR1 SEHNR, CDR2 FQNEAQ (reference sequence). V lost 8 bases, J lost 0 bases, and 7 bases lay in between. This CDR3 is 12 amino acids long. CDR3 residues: CASANLNTEAFF. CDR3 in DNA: TGTGCCAGCGCGAACCTGAACACTGAAGCTTTCTTT.

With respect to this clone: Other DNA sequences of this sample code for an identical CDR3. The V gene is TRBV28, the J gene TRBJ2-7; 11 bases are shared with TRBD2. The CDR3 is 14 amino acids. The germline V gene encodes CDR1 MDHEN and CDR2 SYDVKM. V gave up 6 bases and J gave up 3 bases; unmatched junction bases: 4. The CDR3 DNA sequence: TGTGCCAGCAGCCTTAGCGGGAGGGACTACGAGCAGTACTTC. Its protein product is CASSLSGRDYEQYF.

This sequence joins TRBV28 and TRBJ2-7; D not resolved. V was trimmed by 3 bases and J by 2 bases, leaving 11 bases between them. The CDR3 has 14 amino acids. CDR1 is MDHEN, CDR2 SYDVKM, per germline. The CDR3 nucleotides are TGTGCCAGCAGTTTGGAACCTAGGACCTACGAGCAGTACTTC. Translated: CASSLEPRTYEQYF.

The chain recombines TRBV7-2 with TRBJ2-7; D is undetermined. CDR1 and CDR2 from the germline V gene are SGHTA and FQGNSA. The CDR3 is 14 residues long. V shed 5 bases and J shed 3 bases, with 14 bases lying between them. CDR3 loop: CASSPSHGDYEQYF. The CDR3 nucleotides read TGTGCCAGCAGCCCAAGTCACGGAGACTACGAGCAGTACTTC.

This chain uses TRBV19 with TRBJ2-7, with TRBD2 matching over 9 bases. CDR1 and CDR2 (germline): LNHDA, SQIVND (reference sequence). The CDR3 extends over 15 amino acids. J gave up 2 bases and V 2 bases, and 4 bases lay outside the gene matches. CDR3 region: CASSIMASGTYEQYF. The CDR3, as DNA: TGTGCCAGTAGTATAATGGCTAGCGGGACCTACGAGCAGTACTTC.

The CDR3 protein is CASSPRQVTGELFF. The CDR3 DNA is TGCGCCAGCAGCCCGCGACAGGTCACCGGGGAGCTGTTTTTT. The chain joins TRBV4-1 to TRBJ2-2; the D gene is possibly TRBD1 (6 bases). The CDR3 is made up of 14 amino acids. V lost 4 bases and J 4 bases, leaving 10 bases between the germline ends. Germline CDR1 reads MGHRA; CDR2 reads YSYEKL.

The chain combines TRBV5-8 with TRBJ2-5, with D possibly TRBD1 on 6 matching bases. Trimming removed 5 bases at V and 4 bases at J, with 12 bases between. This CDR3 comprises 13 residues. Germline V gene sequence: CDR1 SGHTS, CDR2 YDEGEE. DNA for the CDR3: TGTGCCAGCAGTCAGCTGGACAGAGAGACCCAGTACTTC. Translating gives CASSQLDRETQYF.

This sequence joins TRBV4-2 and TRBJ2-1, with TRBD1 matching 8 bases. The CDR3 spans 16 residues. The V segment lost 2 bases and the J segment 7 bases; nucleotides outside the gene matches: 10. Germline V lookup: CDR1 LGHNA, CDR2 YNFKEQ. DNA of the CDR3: TGTGCCAGCAGCCAACCGCCCGGGACAGGTCCAAATGAGCAGTTCTTC. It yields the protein CASSQPPGTGPNEQFF.

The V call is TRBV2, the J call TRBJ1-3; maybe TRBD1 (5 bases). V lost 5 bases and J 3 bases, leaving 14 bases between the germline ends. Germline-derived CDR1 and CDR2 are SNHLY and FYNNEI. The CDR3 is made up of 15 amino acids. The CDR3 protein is CASSRDPSYGNTIYF. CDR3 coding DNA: TGTGCCAGCAGTCGGGACCCGTCATATGGAAACACCATATATTTT.

The CDR3 nucleotides read TGCGCCAGCAGCGCTGATAACCAACGCGCGAAACCGGGACAGGCCCCCGGCTACACCTTC. Translation: CASSADNQRAKPGQAPGYTF. The rearrangement joins TRBV5-1 to TRBJ1-2; 8 bases align to TRBD1. Trimming cost V 4 bases and J 8 bases; bases outside gene matches: 28. Germline values: CDR1 SGHRS, CDR2 YFSETQ. This CDR3 spans 20 amino acids. Looking up the rest from reference TRBV5-1 and TRBJ1-2 gives the full variable domain: KAGVTQTPRYLIKTRGQQVTLSCSPISGHRSVSWYQQTPGQGLQFLFEYFSETQRNKGNFPGRFSGRQFSNSRSEMNVSTLELGDSALYLCASSADNQRAKPGQAPGYTFGSGTRLTVV.

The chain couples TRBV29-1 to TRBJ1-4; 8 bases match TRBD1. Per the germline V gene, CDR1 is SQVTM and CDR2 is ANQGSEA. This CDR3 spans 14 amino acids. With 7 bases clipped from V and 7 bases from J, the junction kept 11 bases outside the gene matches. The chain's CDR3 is CSAQAGTGGEKLFF. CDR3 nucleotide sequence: TGCAGCGCACAAGCTGGGACAGGAGGTGAAAAACTGTTTTTT.

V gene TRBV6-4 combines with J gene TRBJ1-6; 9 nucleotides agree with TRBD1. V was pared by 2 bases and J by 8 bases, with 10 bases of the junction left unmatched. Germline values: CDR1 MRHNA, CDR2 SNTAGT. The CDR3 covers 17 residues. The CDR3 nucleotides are TGTGCCAGCAGTGACCCCGGGACAGGGAGATATTATTCACCCCTCCACTTT. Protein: CASSDPGTGRYYSPLHF.

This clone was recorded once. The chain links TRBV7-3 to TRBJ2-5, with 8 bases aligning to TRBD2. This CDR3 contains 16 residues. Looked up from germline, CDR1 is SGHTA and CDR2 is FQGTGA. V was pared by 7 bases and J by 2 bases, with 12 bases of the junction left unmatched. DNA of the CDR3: TGTGCCAGCATCCTCAATACCAGCGGGGGTCAAGAGACCCAGTACTTC. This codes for CASILNTSGGQETQYF.

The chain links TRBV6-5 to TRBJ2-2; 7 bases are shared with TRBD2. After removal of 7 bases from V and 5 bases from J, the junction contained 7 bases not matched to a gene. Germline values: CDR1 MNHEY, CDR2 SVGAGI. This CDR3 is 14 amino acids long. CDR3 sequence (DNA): TGTGCCAGCAAAAATAGCGGGTATACCGGGGAGCTGTTTTTT. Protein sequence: CASKNSGYTGELFF.

The DNA for the CDR3 is TGTGCCAGCAGCTTAGTGAGCCTCCTACGTGCTGAGCAGTTCTTC. Its translation: CASSLVSLLRAEQFF. This chain connects TRBV7-2 to TRBJ2-1, with D unresolved. The CDR3 is 15 residues long. The V end lost 1 base, the J end lost 9 bases, and 16 bases lay between the germline ends. Germline V lookup: CDR1 SGHTA, CDR2 FQGNSA.

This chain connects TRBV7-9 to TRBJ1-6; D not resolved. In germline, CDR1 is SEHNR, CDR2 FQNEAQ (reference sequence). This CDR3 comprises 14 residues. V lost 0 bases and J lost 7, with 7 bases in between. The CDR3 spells CASSLAFGNSPLHF. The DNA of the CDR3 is TGTGCCAGCAGCTTAGCGTTCGGAAATTCACCCCTCCACTTT.

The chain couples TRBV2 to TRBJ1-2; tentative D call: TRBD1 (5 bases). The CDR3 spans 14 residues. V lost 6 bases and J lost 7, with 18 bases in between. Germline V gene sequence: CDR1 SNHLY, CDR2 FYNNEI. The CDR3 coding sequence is TGTGCCAGCAGATCCTCCCCCCAGGGACCTGGCTACACCTTC. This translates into CASRSSPQGPGYTF.

The CDR3 DNA reads TGTGCCAGCGGGGGGATTCCGGGACTAGTCGACTACAATGAGCAGTTCTTC. It yields the protein CASGGIPGLVDYNEQFF. The rearrangement joins TRBV2 to TRBJ2-1, with 8 bases identical to TRBD2. The CDR3 sequence is 17 residues long. V trimming: 8 bases; J trimming: 3 bases; junction bases outside the gene matches: 15. CDR1 SNHLY and CDR2 FYNNEI come from the germline V gene. The whole variable domain, remainder taken from reference TRBV2 and TRBJ2-1, is EPEVTQTPSHQVTQMGQEVILRCVPISNHLYFYWYRQILGQKVEFLVSFYNNEISEKSEIFDDQFSVERPDGSNFTLKIRSTKLEDSAMYFCASGGIPGLVDYNEQFFGPGTRLTVL.

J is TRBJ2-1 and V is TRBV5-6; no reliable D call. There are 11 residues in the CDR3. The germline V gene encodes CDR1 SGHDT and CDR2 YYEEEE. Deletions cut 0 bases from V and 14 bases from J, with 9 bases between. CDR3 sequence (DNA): TGTGCCAGCAGCTTGGGCCCACGGGAGTTCTTC. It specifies CASSLGPREFF.